This T cell receptor (beta chain) was sequenced during a study of cytomegalovirus exposure and HLA in healthy donors. Germline V CDR1 and CDR2: SGDLS, YYNGEE. The junction had 8 bases not matched to a gene; V was cut back by 4 bases and J by 5 bases. The CDR3 consists of 16 residues. Primers included in the PCR were 60 Vbeta and 13 Jbeta primers. The data were produced by immunoSEQ multiplex PCR, yet TCRdb's version contains in-frame clones alone and is incomplete. Of about 200,000 clones listed, roughly 79% were seen once; the top ten hold 1.5% to 2%. The sequence derives from a man between 18 and 35 years old in good health and CMV-seronegative. The gene calls are TRBV9 and TRBJ2-2, with 10 bases lining up with TRBD2. Sequencing input: PBMCs. The CDR3 reads CASSLSGGSTTGELFF. CDR3 nucleotide sequence: TGTGCCAGCAGCCTTAGCGGGGGGAGTACTACCGGGGAGCTGTTTTTT.